The rows below give T cell receptor beta chains drawn from one sample of a study of cytomegalovirus exposure and HLA in healthy donors. Some clones are missing from TCRdb's copy, which holds only in-frame ones; the method was immunoSEQ multiplex PCR. The table shows roughly 160,000 clones, with about 68% occurring only once. Sample: PBMCs. The receptors derive from a female donor in good health and CMV-seronegative. The CDR3 runs from the conserved cysteine through the conserved F or W. Each record gives: D gene, J gene, clone size, V gene, CDR3 protein, CDR3 DNA. D genes are given only for firm matches. Part of the rows lack a size; the others show once, few, many or a class for expanded clones.

TRBD1	TRBJ2-3	.	TRBV27	CASSASRQGAREDTQYF	TGTGCCAGCAGTGCGTCACGACAGGGGGCGCGAGAAGATACGCAGTATTTT
TRBD1	TRBJ1-5	.	TRBV7-2	CASSSRTGNQPQHF	TGTGCCAGCAGCTCCAGGACAGGGAATCAGCCCCAGCATTTT
TRBD1	TRBJ1-2	.	TRBV18	CASSTGTGNYGYTF	TGTGCCAGCTCAACTGGGACAGGGAACTATGGCTACACCTTC
.	TRBJ2-1	.	TRBV5-1	CASSLAGSSYNEQFF	TGCGCCAGCAGCTTGGCCGGTAGTTCCTACAATGAGCAGTTCTTC
.	TRBJ2-7	.	TRBV5-1	CASSPEGHEQYF	TGCGCCAGCAGCCCGGAGGGCCACGAGCAGTACTTC
.	TRBJ1-3	.	TRBV28	CASSLTRFSGNTIYF	TGTGCCAGCAGTTTAACCAGGTTCTCTGGAAACACCATATATTTT
.	TRBJ1-1	.	TRBV2	CASTITEGTEAFF	TGTGCCAGCACTATTACGGAGGGTACTGAAGCTTTCTTT
.	TRBJ2-7	few	TRBV5-5	CASSLLAGGYEQYF	TGTGCCAGCAGCTTATTGGCAGGGGGGTACGAGCAGTACTTC
.	TRBJ1-6	once	TRBV5-1	CASSETQGFGAPLHF	TGCGCCAGCAGCGAAACACAGGGTTTCGGGGCACCCCTCCACTTT
TRBD1	TRBJ1-6	.	TRBV4-1	CASRYAGQERGSPLHF	TGCGCCAGCAGGTACGCCGGACAGGAACGAGGTTCACCCCTCCACTTT
.	TRBJ1-5	.	TRBV4-1	CASSQDSYSNQPQHF	TGCGCCAGCAGCCAAGATTCCTATAGCAATCAGCCCCAGCATTTT